Following are 11 T cell receptor beta chains from one sample sequenced in a study of OX40 agonist ivuxolimab in advanced cancers. Repertoires were generated with immunoSEQ multiplex PCR, while TCRdb's copy carries only in-frame clones and drops some. Of 28,000 or so clones listed, 79% are singletons. Sample: CD4+ or CD8+ T cells sorted from blood, taken in a trial of the OX40 agonist ivuxolimab. These receptors all stem from an adult with an advanced solid tumor such as melanoma, head and neck, liver or kidney cancer.

In DNA, the CDR3 is TGTGCCTGGAGGGTAGGGGGGGCGGGCTACAATGAGCAGTTCTTC. It translates to CAWRVGGAGYNEQFF. The V gene is TRBV30, the J gene TRBJ2-1; possible D gene TRBD2, 7 bases. Germline V gives CDR1 GTSNPN, CDR2 SVGIG (reference sequence). CDR3 length: 15 residues. V was clipped by 3 bases and J by 3 bases, with 15 bases between them.

V gene TRBV7-9 combines with J gene TRBJ1-1; 7 bases align to TRBD1. V lost 5 bases to trimming and J lost 2 bases; unmatched junction nucleotides: 8. This CDR3 is built from 15 residues. Germline V gives CDR1 SEHNR, CDR2 FQNEAQ (reference sequence). This chain's CDR3 is CASSPVKGANTEAFF. DNA for the CDR3: TGTGCCAGCAGCCCGGTGAAGGGGGCTAACACTGAAGCTTTCTTT.

The rearrangement joins TRBV5-4 to TRBJ2-5, with D perhaps assigned TRBD1 or TRBD2 (5 bases each). The CDR3 loop spans 12 amino acids. V lost 0 bases to trimming and J lost 9 bases, with 9 bases between them. Germline V gives CDR1 SGHNT, CDR2 YYREEE (reference sequence). Here the CDR3 reads CASSLEGTAQYF. The CDR3 DNA sequence: TGTGCCAGCAGCTTGGAGGGGACGGCCCAGTACTTC.

V gene TRBV4-3 combines with J gene TRBJ2-2, with D perhaps matching TRBD1 (5 bases). With 2 bases removed from V and 4 bases from J, the gap between germline ends came to 14 bases. Germline V gives CDR1 LGHNA, CDR2 YSLEER. CDR3 length: 16 amino acids. CDR3 residues: CASSQTVGQPTGELFF. Here the CDR3 DNA reads TGCGCCAGCAGCCAAACGGTGGGGCAGCCCACCGGGGAGCTGTTTTTT.

The V gene is TRBV5-4, the J gene TRBJ2-7; 8 bases match TRBD1. This CDR3 comprises 15 residues. Germline-derived CDR1 and CDR2 are SGHNT and YYREEE (reference sequence). Unmatched junction bases numbered 7, after V lost 3 bases and J lost 2 bases. The CDR3 region is CASSYTTGAPYEQYF. The DNA of the CDR3 is TGTGCCAGCAGCTATACGACAGGGGCTCCCTACGAGCAGTACTTC.

The V gene is TRBV4-2, the J gene TRBJ2-7; possibly TRBD2 for D (6 bases). This CDR3 is 13 amino acids long. CDR1 and CDR2 (germline): LGHNA, YNFKEQ. V was pared by 4 bases and J by 8 bases, with 15 bases between. CDR3 loop: CASSLEGRSKQYF. In nucleotides, the CDR3 is TGTGCCAGCAGCCTGGAGGGGAGGTCCAAGCAGTACTTC.

In its sample, this clone was seen many times. This sequence joins TRBV28 and TRBJ1-1; the match to TRBD1 covers 8 bases. CDR1 is MDHEN and CDR2 is SYDVKM in the germline V gene. V lost 1 base and J lost 7; bases outside the gene matches: 8. This CDR3 is built from 15 residues. In DNA form, the CDR3 reads TGTGCCAGCAGTTTATTTAGGACAGGGACCGGTGAAGCTTTCTTT. Protein sequence: CASSLFRTGTGEAFF.

This clone was observed at least ten times. This rearrangement joins TRBV28 to TRBJ2-5; D is ambiguous. Trimming took 5 bases from V and 3 from J, leaving 16 bases between them. Germline lookup yields CDR1 MDHEN and CDR2 SYDVKM. This CDR3 comprises 15 residues. CDR3 loop: CASSNRRTNKETQYF. CDR3 nucleotide sequence: TGTGCCAGCAGTAATAGACGGACCAATAAAGAGACCCAGTACTTC.

The chain joins TRBV27 to TRBJ1-4, with D perhaps matching TRBD1 (5 bases). Trimming cost V 3 bases and J 8 bases, with 10 bases left between them. The CDR3 sequence is 13 residues long. The germline V gene encodes CDR1 MNHEY and CDR2 SMNVEV (reference sequence). The CDR3 sequence is CASSFQGDEKLFF. The DNA for the CDR3 is TGTGCCAGCAGTTTTCAGGGTGACGAAAAACTGTTTTTT.

V is TRBV7-3 and J is TRBJ2-1, with D perhaps TRBD1 (6 bases). CDR1 and CDR2 from the germline V gene are SGHTA and FQGTGA. The V gene lost 7 bases and the J gene lost 0 bases, with 10 bases spanning the gap. This CDR3 has 14 amino acids. DNA of the CDR3: TGTGCCAGCAAGAGGGGGAGCTCCTACAATGAGCAGTTCTTC. Its translation is CASKRGSSYNEQFF.

This sequence joins TRBV9 and TRBJ2-1, with 15 bases matching TRBD2. This CDR3 contains 14 residues. The germline V gene encodes CDR1 SGDLS and CDR2 YYNGEE. V gave up 4 bases and J gave up 10 bases; unmatched junction bases: 3. CDR3 sequence reads: CASSPGTSGREQFF. The CDR3 nucleotides are TGTGCCAGCAGCCCCGGGACTAGCGGGAGGGAGCAGTTCTTC.